The T cell receptor (beta chain) under discussion was sequenced for a study of cytomegalovirus exposure and HLA in healthy donors. There are 16 residues in the CDR3. CDR1 is LGHNA, CDR2 YNFKEQ, per germline. Trimming removed 0 bases from V and 9 bases from J; junction bases left unmatched: 5. Researchers ran the PCR with 60 Vbeta and 13 Jbeta primers. Produced via immunoSEQ multiplex PCR; TCRdb's table is partial and in-frame only. The table shows some 180,000 clones, with roughly 12% occurring only once. This chain connects TRBV4-2 to TRBJ1-6, with 10 bases aligning to TRBD1. The TCR comes from a man aged 45-60 years in good health and CMV-seropositive. Source material: PBMCs. The CDR3 sequence: CASSQDRGQGGSPLHF. The CDR3 DNA reads as TGTGCCAGCAGCCAAGATCGCGGACAGGGGGGTTCACCCCTCCACTTT.